One and the same sample provided the 20 T cell receptor beta chains below, sequenced in a study of cytomegalovirus exposure and HLA in healthy donors. Primers included in the PCR were 60 Vbeta and 13 Jbeta primers. The table came from immunoSEQ multiplex PCR; TCRdb's copy has only in-frame clones and leaves some out. The sample includes roughly 190,000 clones, 12% seen only once; the top ten take about 7.8%. Specimen: PBMCs. These receptors were collected from a man between 45 and 60 years old in good health and CMV-seropositive.

This clone was detected only a few times. The V call is TRBV6-4, the J call TRBJ2-2; 7 bases map to TRBD1. The V and J ends lost 6 bases and 4 bases, in that order; junction bases with no gene match: 8. Germline V CDR1 and CDR2: MRHNA, SNTAGT. This CDR3 region has 15 residues. As DNA, the CDR3 is TGTGCCAGCAGCCTACAGGGGTTCGGCACCGGGGAGCTGTTTTTT. Its translation: CASSLQGFGTGELFF.

This clone has a handful of counts. The CDR3 DNA reads TGCAGCGCTGCGGTCCAGGGGGTAGGTAGTGAGCAGTTCTTC. Protein sequence: CSAAVQGVGSEQFF. The rearrangement uses TRBV29-1 and TRBJ2-1, with TRBD1 identical over 7 bases. In germline, CDR1 is SQVTM, CDR2 ANQGSEA. Trimming cost V 7 bases and J 9 bases; bases outside gene matches: 15. This CDR3 contains 14 residues.

The chain employs TRBV6-4 and TRBJ2-1, with D possibly TRBD1 on 6 matching bases. Germline values: CDR1 MRHNA, CDR2 SNTAGT. The CDR3 is 15 residues long. V lost 6 bases to trimming and J lost 3 bases, with 15 bases between them. The CDR3 DNA follows: TGTGCCAGCAGACGGACAGCCTCTGACTACAATGAGCAGTTCTTC. As protein: CASRRTASDYNEQFF.

Points on this clone: A read error is likely here: a far larger clone is one base away. As the CDR3 is not closed by the conserved phenylalanine or tryptophan, this likely results from a read error. The chain is built from TRBV15 and TRBJ1-4, with no clear D. Trimming cost V 9 bases and J 3 bases, with 11 bases left between them. CDR1 is LNHNV, CDR2 YYDKDF, per germline (reference sequence). This CDR3 has 13 amino acids. The CDR3 DNA is TGTGCCACATCGGGGTACTCTAATGAAAAACTGTTTGTT. Its protein is CATSGYSNEKLFV.

The V call is TRBV28, the J call TRBJ2-7; D is uncertain. CDR3 length: 14 residues. The germline gives CDR1 MDHEN, CDR2 SYDVKM. V lost 1 base and J 0 bases, leaving 7 bases between the germline ends. Here the CDR3 reads CASSLSGPSYEQYV. The CDR3 DNA is TGTGCCAGCAGTTTATCTGGGCCCTCCTACGAGCAGTACGTC.

The V call is TRBV15, the J call TRBJ1-2, with a tentative D call TRBD1 (6 bases). V was pared by 0 bases and J by 2 bases, with 13 bases between. From germline, CDR1 is LNHNV and CDR2 YYDKDF (reference sequence). The CDR3 sequence is 16 residues long. The CDR3 nucleotides are TGTGCCACCAGCAGAGACCAGGGGAGTGGAAACTATGGCTACACCTTC. Encoded protein: CATSRDQGSGNYGYTF.

The chain is built from TRBV9 and TRBJ2-1, with 9 bases that match TRBD2. V shed 3 bases and J 7 bases; nucleotides not matched to a gene: 5. The CDR3 totals 14 residues. Germline CDR1 SGDLS, CDR2 YYNGEE. CDR3 in amino acids: CASSGVAGANEQFF. CDR3 in DNA: TGTGCCAGCAGCGGGGTAGCGGGGGCTAATGAGCAGTTCTTC. Based on the CDR3 plus reference TRBV9 and TRBJ2-1, the full variable domain is DSGVTQTPKHLITATGQRVTLRCSPRSGDLSVYWYQQSLDQGLQFLIQYYNGEERAKGNILERFSAQQFPDLHSELNLSSLELGDSALYFCASSGVAGANEQFFGPGTRLTVL.

The chain uses TRBV7-2 and TRBJ1-6; 7 nucleotides match TRBD1. The length of the CDR3 is 14 residues. The V gene's germline CDR1 is SGHTA and CDR2 FQGNSA. Losses at the gene ends were 5 bases for V and 10 bases for J; bases not matched to a gene: 8. This chain's CDR3 is CASSINRGSSPLHF. The CDR3 coding sequence is TGTGCCAGCAGCATAAACAGGGGTAGCTCACCCCTCCACTTT.

J is TRBJ2-5 and V is TRBV10-3; D is possibly TRBD2 (6 bases). Per the germline V gene, CDR1 is ENHRY and CDR2 is SYGVKD. The CDR3 covers 13 residues. V gave up 5 bases and J gave up 4 bases, with 11 bases separating them. The CDR3 nucleotides read TGTGCCATCAGTATGACTAGAGGAGAGACCCAGTACTTC. It specifies CAISMTRGETQYF.

This clone has only a few counts. The J gene is TRBJ1-1, the V gene TRBV5-1, with 7 bases aligning to TRBD1. J gave up 1 base and V 0 bases, and 3 bases lay outside the gene matches. The CDR3 consists of 15 residues. Germline values: CDR1 SGHRS, CDR2 YFSETQ. As DNA, the CDR3 is TGCGCCAGCAGCTTGGTTCAGGGGGGGAACACTGAAGCTTTCTTT. This sequence encodes CASSLVQGGNTEAFF.

V gene TRBV7-9 combines with J gene TRBJ1-2; a weak D match, TRBD1 (5 bases). Germline values: CDR1 SEHNR, CDR2 FQNEAQ (reference sequence). The CDR3 is 12 amino acids. The V end lost 3 bases, the J end lost 6 bases, and 8 bases lay between the germline ends. CDR3 DNA sequence: TGTGCCAGCAGCTTGATAGGGGATGGCTACACCTTC. Protein product: CASSLIGDGYTF. The whole variable domain, remainder taken from reference TRBV7-9 and TRBJ1-2, is DTGVSQNPRHKITKRGQNVTFRCDPISEHNRLYWYRQTLGQGPEFLTYFQNEAQLEKSRLLSDRFSAERPKGSFSTLEIQRTEQGDSAMYLCASSLIGDGYTFGSGTRLTVV.

V gene TRBV7-6 combines with J gene TRBJ2-3; D is uncertain. Trimming removed 1 base at V and 5 bases at J, with 4 bases between. Per germline, CDR1 SGHVS and CDR2 FNYEAQ. The CDR3 has 12 residues. Here the CDR3 reads CASSLVGDTQYF. CDR3 bases: TGTGCCAGCAGCTTAGTCGGAGATACGCAGTATTTT.

CDR3 DNA: TGTGCCAGCAGTTACTCGGGGACAGGGGGCACAGATACGCAGTATTTT. This translates into CASSYSGTGGTDTQYF. The chain combines TRBV6-5 with TRBJ2-3, with 10 bases matching TRBD1. The CDR3 covers 16 residues. The V gene's germline CDR1 is MNHEY and CDR2 SVGAGI. Losses at the gene ends were 0 bases for V and 1 base for J; bases not matched to a gene: 1.

The chain links TRBV7-9 to TRBJ1-1, with D maybe TRBD1 (5 bases). Germline loops: CDR1 SEHNR, CDR2 FQNEAQ (reference sequence). This CDR3 comprises 15 residues. V lost 5 bases and J lost 4, with 17 bases in between. For the CDR3, the DNA is TGTGCCAGCAGCCCTTATAAGGTGGGGGGCACTGAAGCTTTCTTT. It translates to CASSPYKVGGTEAFF.

The CDR3 nucleotides are TGTGCCAGCAGCTTAAGGGACAGTGGTGGAAACACCATATATTTT. Protein sequence: CASSLRDSGGNTIYF. The chain combines TRBV7-2 with TRBJ1-3; 7 bases map to TRBD1. This CDR3 comprises 15 residues. V was pared by 2 bases and J by 3 bases, with 4 bases of the junction left unmatched. The germline gives CDR1 SGHTA, CDR2 FQGNSA.

V gene TRBV14 combines with J gene TRBJ1-2, with 7 bases matching TRBD1. Germline V lookup: CDR1 SGHDN, CDR2 FVKESK. V was clipped by 4 bases and J by 8 bases; unmatched bases: 10. The CDR3 is 14 residues long. For the CDR3, the DNA is TGTGCCAGCAGCCCGACAGGGTGGTCGTCCGGCTACACCTTC. It translates to CASSPTGWSSGYTF.

This chain connects TRBV9 to TRBJ1-3, with 8 bases fitting TRBD1. Germline-derived CDR1 and CDR2 are SGDLS and YYNGEE. This CDR3 has 14 residues. J was trimmed by 6 bases and V by 4 bases; bases with no gene match: 6. This CDR3 reads CASSTDRGENTIYF. DNA of the CDR3: TGTGCCAGCAGCACCGACAGGGGAGAAAACACCATATATTTT. Full variable domain (outside the CDR3, taken from reference TRBV9 and TRBJ1-3): DSGVTQTPKHLITATGQRVTLRCSPRSGDLSVYWYQQSLDQGLQFLIQYYNGEERAKGNILERFSAQQFPDLHSELNLSSLELGDSALYFCASSTDRGENTIYFGEGSWLTVV.

This clone has ten or more counts. This chain uses TRBV7-2 with TRBJ1-5, with D unclear. Trimming stripped 5 bases from V and 6 bases from J, with 14 bases between. Germline V gene lookup returns CDR1 SGHTA and CDR2 FQGNSA. The CDR3 runs 14 residues. CDR3 sequence: CASSPRVIRQPQHF. The CDR3 DNA is TGTGCCAGCAGCCCGAGGGTCATCCGTCAGCCCCAGCATTTT.

This chain links TRBV21-1 with TRBJ1-1; the table calls TRBD1, which could not be checked here. TRBV21-1 is noted as a pseudogene. The CDR3 sequence is 17 residues long. CDR3 sequence reads: CASSPRRTGDLNTEAFF. In nucleotides, the CDR3 is TGTGCCAGCAGCCCAAGAAGGACAGGGGACTTGAACACTGAAGCTTTCTTT.

This clone appeared a few times. The V gene is TRBV30, the J gene TRBJ1-5; TRBD1 matches 7 bases. The CDR3 sequence is 14 residues long. V dropped 4 bases and J dropped 8; count of bases not matched to a gene: 11. The germline V gene encodes CDR1 GTSNPN and CDR2 SVGIG (reference sequence). The DNA for the CDR3 is TGTGCCTGGAAAGGGGGCCTCCCTGGGGAGCCCCAGCATTTT. As protein: CAWKGGLPGEPQHF.